This entry is about one T cell receptor (beta chain). Its antigen is unknown. These data belong to a study of Tregs in tolerant kidney transplant recipients. Unstimulated Tregs (CD4+CD25+CD127-) and CD4+CD25- non-Tregs were sorted from PBMCs. TCRdb's copy holds only in-frame clones and misses some; the assay was immunoSEQ multiplex PCR. The data contain tens of thousands of clones, roughly 93% of them seen just once; the ten biggest clones take up 0.35% to 0.55%. Notes on the study in general: The most relevant donor-specific Treg TCRbeta repertoire apparently came from expansion with activated donor B cells. Findings come from small patient numbers and require larger validation.

The receptor's source is a human donor who received a combined kidney and bone marrow transplant. Sample: CD4+ T cells from blood, taken before the transplant.

The chain's CDR3 is CASRREGLELYEQYF. CDR3 DNA: TGTGCCAGCAGACGGGAGGGCCTGGAACTCTACGAGCAGTACTTC. The chain couples TRBV6-6 to TRBJ2-7; 8 bases align to TRBD2. The V gene's germline CDR1 is MNHNY and CDR2 SVGAGI (reference sequence). Losses at the gene ends were 6 bases for V and 3 bases for J; bases not matched to a gene: 10. CDR3 length: 15 residues.